The T cell receptor (beta chain) under discussion was sequenced for a study of early T cells in non-severe SARS-CoV-2 infection. MiXCR was run by TCRdb on the 5' RACE reads, yielding one entry per CDR3 protein. The repertoire has roughly 80,000 distinct CDR3 sequences, approximately 6% of them found once; the top ten carry about 7.8%. Ten or more counts support this clonotype. J gave up 0 bases and V 5 bases, and 7 bases lay outside the gene matches. Germline assignment: CDR1 DFQATT and CDR2 SNEGSKA (reference sequence). The CDR3 contains 15 residues. Sequences were obtained from whole blood. The chain combines TRBV20-1 with TRBJ2-3, with 8 nucleotides matching TRBD1. This sequence originates from an adult who was a healthcare worker with PCR-confirmed SARS-CoV-2 infection or an uninfected control (not recorded which). The CDR3 region has the DNA TGCAGTGCTCCGGACAGGGCGGTTAGCACAGATACGCAGTATTTT. Amino acids: CSAPDRAVSTDTQYF.